The rows below give T cell receptor beta chains drawn from one sample of a study of T cells in localized non-small cell lung cancer. The method was immunoSEQ multiplex PCR; TCRdb's version includes in-frame clones alone and lacks a portion of them. The sample has about 76,000 clones; about 88% are singletons. The sample consisted of peripheral blood, taken before any cancer treatment. These receptors were collected from a female donor over 55 with stage I lung adenocarcinoma. Both conserved end residues are part of each CDR3. Not every row has a clone size; where given, it reads once, few, many or a size class.

j_call clone_size v_call cdr3_aa
TRBJ1-4 NA TRBV19 CASSMNGGVNEKLFF
TRBJ2-1 NA TRBV7-8 CASSRGFPRDEQFF
TRBJ2-7 NA TRBV11-2 CASSPEREQYF
TRBJ1-3 NA TRBV7-8 CASSPLGQGVGNTIYF
TRBJ2-1 NA TRBV6-6 CASREGSSYNEQFF
TRBJ2-5 NA TRBV29-1 CSVGAELTAHIETQYF
TRBJ1-3 NA TRBV19 CASSTRVGNTIYF
TRBJ1-2 NA TRBV27 CASSSFRPDGSNYGYTF
TRBJ2-7 NA TRBV10-2 CASSLAGGYSYEQYF
TRBJ2-1 NA TRBV15 CATSRDVSPQPYNEQFF
TRBJ2-2 NA TRBV27 CASSWISGAVGELFF
TRBJ2-5 NA TRBV7-9 CASSSKSPLGEWPGETQYF
TRBJ2-7 NA TRBV5-6 CASSLGRQGQREEQYF
TRBJ1-2 NA TRBV9 CASSVGGAYGYTF
TRBJ2-7 NA TRBV11-2 CASSLARTTNYEQYF
TRBJ2-7 NA TRBV6-5 CASRKSGGDSYEQYF
TRBJ1-5 NA TRBV7-8 CASSSEGAGNQPQHF
TRBJ2-3 NA TRBV6-1 CASSEIDYTDTQYF
TRBJ1-2 NA TRBV2 CASSETRANYGYTF
TRBJ2-1 NA TRBV19 CASSIGSGRANEQFF
TRBJ2-2 NA TRBV7-8 CASNQLAVGSGELFF
TRBJ2-1 NA TRBV5-1 CASSLAGDRGRGKQFF
TRBJ1-5 NA TRBV6-5 CASSMTGGATQPQHF
TRBJ1-2 NA TRBV5-6 CASSTPDQGRGGYTF
TRBJ2-1 NA TRBV19 CASSIDPQTYNEQFF
TRBJ2-2 NA TRBV2 CASSRSGGRSGELFF
TRBJ2-7 NA TRBV4-2 CASSQISGDSYEQYF
TRBJ1-2 few TRBV29-1 CSATHGTREGYTF
TRBJ2-2 once TRBV9 CASSVARDRSFGELFF
TRBJ2-5 NA TRBV10-3 CAISAETGGGETQYF
TRBJ2-7 NA TRBV10-3 CAIGQTYEQYF
TRBJ2-7 NA TRBV6-6 CASSYSRQGGYEQYF
TRBJ2-5 NA TRBV5-8 CASSLGFLAGVQETQYF
TRBJ2-1 NA TRBV6-5 CASRPYRQGNNEQFF
TRBJ2-1 NA TRBV6-5 CASSYEAGPGNEQFF
TRBJ1-5 NA TRBV5-1 CASSFSGGGNQPQHF
TRBJ1-4 few TRBV5-1 CASSLSGTANEKLFF
TRBJ1-1 NA TRBV11-2 CASSSVIEAFF
TRBJ2-1 NA TRBV10-3 CAISVQGNEQFF
TRBJ1-4 few TRBV5-1 CASSYAGNEKLFF
TRBJ2-3 NA TRBV19 CASSPRTVSTDTQYF
TRBJ2-7 NA TRBV18 CASSQDRGPYEQYF
TRBJ1-6 NA TRBV2 CASTGRGGGSPLHF
TRBJ2-2 NA TRBV23-1 CASNLEPGQGLRVSHGELFF
TRBJ2-7 NA TRBV5-1 CASSLSARAYEQYF
TRBJ2-5 NA TRBV5-1 CASSATGGTLETQYF
TRBJ1-1 NA TRBV9 CASSAQGRDTEAFF
TRBJ2-3 NA TRBV19 CASSIVGVRADTQYF
TRBJ2-1 NA TRBV12-5 CASGLDRVGEQFF
TRBJ2-2 NA TRBV18 CASHFGRDAGAGELFF